This T cell receptor beta chain appears in the sequencing data of a study of T cell repertoires in cytomegalovirus infection. This CDR3 spans 12 amino acids. Per germline, CDR1 SQVTM and CDR2 ANQGSEA. V was cut by 6 bases and J by 4 bases, with 13 bases left in between. Each CDR3 protein is one row after TCRdb ran MiXCR on the reads. Of roughly 140,000 distinct CDR3 sequences listed, around 20% are singletons. This chain links TRBV29-1 with TRBJ2-7; weak D call: TRBD2 (5 bases). This receptor was taken from a human donor in good health (CMV status not recorded). Some clones in this sample may be carry-over from other donors' samples. Sequenced input: PBMCs. The CDR3 spells CSVRESSYEQYF. The DNA of the CDR3 is TGCAGCGTGAGGGAAAGTTCTTACGAGCAGTACTTC.